These 6 T cell receptor beta chains were all obtained from the same sample, sequenced in a study of cytomegalovirus exposure and HLA in healthy donors. Primers: 60 Vbeta forward and 13 Jbeta reverse. Sequencing was performed with immunoSEQ multiplex PCR; in TCRdb, only in-frame clones are kept and a portion is missing. Of 150,000 to 160,000 clones detected, about 68% appear once; the ten largest clones hold roughly 2%. Sequencing was done on a sample of PBMCs. Receptor source: a man aged 25-45 years in good health and CMV-seronegative.

In DNA form, the CDR3 reads TGTGCCAGCAGCCAGAGACAGGGCACCTACGAGCAGTACTTC. Its protein is CASSQRQGTYEQYF. The V call is TRBV16, the J call TRBJ2-7; 7 positions agree with TRBD1. This CDR3 is built from 14 residues. Losses at the gene ends were 3 bases for V and 2 bases for J; bases not matched to a gene: 4. Germline CDR1 and CDR2: KGHSY and FQNENV.

The V and J genes are TRBV29-1 and TRBJ2-2, with 7 bases aligning to TRBD2. Trimming cost V 6 bases and J 0 bases; bases outside gene matches: 4. Germline CDR1 SQVTM, CDR2 ANQGSEA. The CDR3 sequence is 14 residues long. Here the CDR3 DNA reads TGCAGCGTCAGCGGGGCTACGAACACCGGGGAGCTGTTTTTT. Encoded protein: CSVSGATNTGELFF.

This clone has ten or more counts. The rearrangement links TRBV19 to TRBJ1-5, with 8 bases identical to TRBD1. The CDR3 runs to 16 residues. Germline values: CDR1 LNHDA, CDR2 SQIVND (reference sequence). The ends lost 5 bases at V and 6 bases at J; junction bases unmatched: 12. CDR3 sequence: CASSSHGTGGAQPQHF. CDR3 nucleotides: TGTGCCAGTAGTTCCCACGGGACAGGAGGGGCTCAGCCCCAGCATTTT.

This chain uses TRBV27 with TRBJ2-5, with 7 nucleotides matching TRBD1. Germline values: CDR1 MNHEY, CDR2 SMNVEV (reference sequence). Trimming cost V 5 bases and J 3 bases; bases outside gene matches: 9. The CDR3 has 15 residues. This CDR3 is CASSAHRDRKETQYF. The CDR3 DNA reads as TGTGCCAGCAGTGCCCACCGGGACAGAAAAGAGACCCAGTACTTC.

The chain is built from TRBV7-8 and TRBJ2-3; a weak D match, TRBD2 (6 bases). From germline, CDR1 is SGHVS and CDR2 FQNEAQ. The CDR3 extends over 12 amino acids. V lost 8 bases and J 4 bases, leaving 10 bases between the germline ends. CDR3 sequence: CASERLADTQYF. CDR3 DNA sequence: TGTGCCAGCGAAAGACTAGCAGATACGCAGTATTTT.

The V call is TRBV10-3, the J call TRBJ1-6, with D possibly TRBD1 on 5 matching bases. Per germline, CDR1 ENHRY and CDR2 SYGVKD. This CDR3 has 15 amino acids. With 3 bases removed from V and 7 bases from J, the gap between germline ends came to 13 bases. As DNA, the CDR3 is TGTGCCATCAGTGATCGGGCAGGGTTAAATTCACCCCTCCACTTT. Its protein is CAISDRAGLNSPLHF.